This TCR beta chain was sequenced in a study of PD-L1 blockade in urothelial cancer. Study details: Patients' prior chemotherapy regimens numbered 0 to 3.

Stated time point: pretreatment peripheral blood. TCRdb keeps only in-frame clones here, not all; method: immunoSEQ multiplex PCR. This table has tens of thousands of clones, about 90% appearing once. The receptor was isolated from a man in his 70s with urothelial cancer. The specimen comprised PBMCs, sampled around atezolizumab (anti-PD-L1) treatment.

This CDR3 reads CASSQRLVRVFNEQFF. The CDR3 nucleotides are TGTGCCAGCAGCCAAAGACTAGTACGGGTATTCAATGAGCAGTTCTTC. The chain links TRBV27 to TRBJ2-1, with D tentatively TRBD2 (6 bases). The CDR3 contains 16 residues. Germline V CDR1 and CDR2: MNHEY, SMNVEV (reference sequence). With 6 bases removed from V and 6 bases from J, the gap between germline ends came to 21 bases.